This TCR beta chain emerged from a study of blood T cell repertoires in COVID-19. Looking at the study overall: The United States, Italy and Spain were the sources of the acute and convalescent COVID-19 samples. The analysed material was cDNA or gDNA that came from T cells, B-cell-depleted T cells, or PBMCs.

In the original workflow: Amplification of reference gene primers was used by the study to estimate nucleated cell counts. The assay was immunoSEQ multiplex PCR, and TCRdb's table has in-frame clones only and misses some. V and J calls and clone size are given by that table; D and trimming were obtained from the DNA. The sample contains about 160,000 clones, approximately 91% of which appear only once. Germline values: CDR1 GTSNPN, CDR2 SVGIG (reference sequence). V shed 1 base, J shed 2 bases, and the junction held 6 bases outside the gene matches. The CDR3 is 16 amino acids. The origin of this receptor is a man between 18 and 29 years old with acute or convalescent COVID-19. The chain links TRBV30 to TRBJ2-2, with TRBD1 matching 8 bases. Sequenced: peripheral blood. The CDR3 here is CAWSALGQGNTGELFF. CDR3 DNA sequence: TGTGCCTGGAGTGCCTTAGGACAGGGTAACACCGGGGAGCTGTTTTTT.